These T cell receptor beta chains were read from a single sample in a study of cytomegalovirus exposure and HLA in healthy donors. The method was immunoSEQ multiplex PCR; TCRdb's version includes in-frame clones alone and lacks a portion of them. The sample comprises around 200,000 clones, about 81% of which are singletons, and 1% to 1.5% rests with the top ten. The sequencing input was PBMCs. Every receptor here comes from a woman aged 25 to 45 in good health and CMV-seronegative. CDR3s include the opening cysteine and the closing phenylalanine or tryptophan. D genes are given only for firm matches. The size entry is marked missing in some rows and otherwise reads once, few, many or a size class.

TRBV5-1	NA	TRBJ2-5	NA	12	CASTRDKETQYF	TGCGCCAGTACTAGGGATAAAGAGACCCAGTACTTC
TRBV19	NA	TRBJ1-2	NA	15	CASSMQGGRGYGYTF	TGTGCCAGTAGTATGCAGGGAGGAAGGGGATATGGCTACACCTTC
TRBV5-5	NA	TRBJ1-2	few	13	CASSLPGNYGYTF	TGTGCCAGCAGCCTGCCGGGGAACTATGGCTACACCTTC
TRBV28	TRBD1	TRBJ1-1	NA	13	CASSLLTGSEAFF	TGTGCCAGCAGTTTATTGACAGGGAGTGAAGCTTTCTTT
TRBV20-1	TRBD1	TRBJ2-7	NA	11	CSAPDRGWQYF	TGCAGTGCCCCTGACAGGGGGTGGCAGTACTTC
TRBV12-2	NA	TRBJ1-5	once	16	CASRLREGDVMQPQHF	TGTGCAAGTCGCTTGCGGGAGGGGGACGTAATGCAGCCCCAGCATTTT
TRBV27	NA	TRBJ2-5	NA	14	CATRDSSYQETQYF	TGTGCCACCCGGGACTCCAGCTATCAAGAGACCCAGTACTTC
TRBV4-1	NA	TRBJ2-7	NA	16	CASSHYTTGKSYEQYF	TGCGCCAGCAGCCATTACACGACAGGAAAGTCCTACGAGCAGTACTTC
TRBV5-6	TRBD2	TRBJ2-3	NA	14	CASSFGGAGDTQYF	TGTGCCAGCAGCTTCGGGGGGGCCGGAGATACGCAGTATTTT
TRBV11-2	TRBD1	TRBJ2-7	once	15	CASSARDSGSYEQYF	TGTGCCAGCAGCGCTCGGGACAGTGGCTCCTACGAGCAGTACTTC
TRBV19	TRBD1	TRBJ2-5	NA	18	CASSLQYRQGAPQETQYF	TGTGCCAGTAGTTTGCAATACCGACAGGGTGCTCCACAAGAGACCCAGTACTTC
TRBV6-6	TRBD1	TRBJ1-5	few	14	CASSWATGDQPQHF	TGTGCCAGCAGTTGGGCGACAGGGGATCAGCCCCAGCATTTT
TRBV11-2	NA	TRBJ1-1	once	16	CASSSGGARRNTEAFF	TGTGCCAGCAGCTCTGGGGGGGCACGGAGGAACACTGAAGCTTTCTTT
TRBV7-8	NA	TRBJ2-7	NA	14	CASSNTEIPYEQYF	TGTGCCAGCAGCAACACAGAAATCCCCTACGAGCAGTACTTC
TRBV5-1	NA	TRBJ2-5	NA	14	CASSTATSQETQYF	TGCGCCAGCAGCACTGCTACGTCCCAAGAGACCCAGTACTTC
TRBV2	NA	TRBJ1-3	few	12	CASSRSGNTIYF	TGTGCCAGCAGTCGTTCTGGAAACACCATATATTTT
TRBV5-1	TRBD1	TRBJ1-2	NA	15	CASSPLDRERSGYTF	TGCGCCAGCAGCCCCCTAGACAGGGAACGAAGTGGCTACACCTTC
TRBV27	NA	TRBJ1-1	few	14	CASSTLTGNTEAFF	TGTGCCAGCAGTACTCTGACAGGGAACACTGAAGCTTTCTTT
TRBV27	TRBD1	TRBJ2-1	once	15	CASSLRSGGRNEQFF	TGTGCCAGCAGTTTAAGGTCAGGGGGACGCAATGAGCAGTTCTTC
TRBV6-1	TRBD1	TRBJ1-2	NA	14	CASRAPGGAGGYTF	TGTGCCAGCAGGGCACCAGGGGGCGCGGGAGGCTACACCTTC
TRBV19	NA	TRBJ1-5	NA	15	CASTPRSHSNQPQHF	TGTGCCAGTACTCCTAGGTCCCATAGCAATCAGCCCCAGCATTTT
TRBV7-9	TRBD1	TRBJ1-1	NA	18	CASSPADRGEYRNTEAFF	TGTGCCAGCAGCCCCGCAGACAGGGGAGAGTATAGGAACACTGAAGCTTTCTTT
TRBV5-1	TRBD1	TRBJ2-5	NA	16	CASSGTGYGRGETQYF	TGCGCCAGCAGCGGGACAGGGTATGGTAGAGGGGAGACCCAGTACTTC
TRBV6-5	NA	TRBJ2-5	NA	14	CASSYGGLSETQYF	TGTGCCAGCAGTTACGGGGGGTTGAGCGAGACCCAGTACTTC
TRBV19	NA	TRBJ2-2	NA	14	CASRRDTITGELFF	TGTGCCAGTAGACGGGACACCATCACCGGGGAGCTGTTTTTT